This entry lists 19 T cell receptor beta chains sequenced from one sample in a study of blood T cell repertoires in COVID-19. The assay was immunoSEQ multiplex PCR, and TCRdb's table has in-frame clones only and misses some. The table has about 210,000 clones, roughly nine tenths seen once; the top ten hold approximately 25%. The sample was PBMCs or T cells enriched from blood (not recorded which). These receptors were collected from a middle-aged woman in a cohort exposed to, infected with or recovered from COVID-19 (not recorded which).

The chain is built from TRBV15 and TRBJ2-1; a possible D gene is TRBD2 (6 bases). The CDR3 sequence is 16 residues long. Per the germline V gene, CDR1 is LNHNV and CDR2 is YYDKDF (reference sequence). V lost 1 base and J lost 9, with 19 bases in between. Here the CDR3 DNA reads TGTGCCACCAGCAGAGGTACTGGCGGGGTGTACGGTGAGCAGTTCTTC. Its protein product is CATSRGTGGVYGEQFF.

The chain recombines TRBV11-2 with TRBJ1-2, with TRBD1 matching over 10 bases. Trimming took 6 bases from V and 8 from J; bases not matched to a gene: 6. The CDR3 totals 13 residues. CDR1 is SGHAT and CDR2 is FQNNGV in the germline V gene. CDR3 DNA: TGTGCCAGCAGGCGGGACAGGGGTGACGGCTACACCTTC. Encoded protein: CASRRDRGDGYTF.

Here the CDR3 reads CASSLASSGATYEQYF. The CDR3 DNA sequence: TGCGCCAGCAGCTTGGCCTCTAGCGGGGCAACCTACGAGCAGTACTTC. The chain uses TRBV5-1 and TRBJ2-7, with 9 bases fitting TRBD2. V dropped 0 bases and J dropped 2; count of bases not matched to a gene: 6. This CDR3 has 16 residues. Germline V gene data show CDR1 as SGHRS and CDR2 as YFSETQ.

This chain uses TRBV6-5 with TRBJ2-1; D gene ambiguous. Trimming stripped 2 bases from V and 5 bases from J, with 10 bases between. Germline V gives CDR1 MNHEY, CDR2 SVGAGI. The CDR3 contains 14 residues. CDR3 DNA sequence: TGTGCCAGCAGTTACGTACAGTCCAACAATGAGCAGTTCTTC. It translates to CASSYVQSNNEQFF.

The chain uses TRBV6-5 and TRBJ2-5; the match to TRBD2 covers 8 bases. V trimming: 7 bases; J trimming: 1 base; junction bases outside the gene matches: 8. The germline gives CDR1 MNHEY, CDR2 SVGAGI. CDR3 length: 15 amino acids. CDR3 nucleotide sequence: TGTGCCAGCATCCAGTCGGGGGGGTCCCAAGAGACCCAGTACTTC. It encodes CASIQSGGSQETQYF.

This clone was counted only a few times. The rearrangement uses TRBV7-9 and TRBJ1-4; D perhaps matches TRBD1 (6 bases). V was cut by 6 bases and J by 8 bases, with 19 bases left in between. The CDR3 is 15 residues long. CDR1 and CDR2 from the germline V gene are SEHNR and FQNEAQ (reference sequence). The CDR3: CASSDQGPASEKLFF. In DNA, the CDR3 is TGTGCCAGCAGTGACCAGGGGCCCGCCTCGGAAAAACTGTTTTTT.

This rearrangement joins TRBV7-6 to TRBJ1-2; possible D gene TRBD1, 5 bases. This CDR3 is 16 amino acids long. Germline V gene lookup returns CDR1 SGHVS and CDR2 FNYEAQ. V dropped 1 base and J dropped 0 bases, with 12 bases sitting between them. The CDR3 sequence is CASSLEAGPSNYGYTF. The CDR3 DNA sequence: TGTGCCAGCAGCTTAGAGGCAGGGCCCTCTAACTATGGCTACACCTTC.

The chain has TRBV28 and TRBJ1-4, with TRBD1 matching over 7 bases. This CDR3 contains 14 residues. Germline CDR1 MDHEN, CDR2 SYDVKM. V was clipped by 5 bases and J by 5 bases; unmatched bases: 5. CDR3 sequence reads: CASSRTGRNEKLFF. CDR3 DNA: TGTGCCAGCAGTAGGACAGGACGGAATGAAAAACTGTTTTTT.

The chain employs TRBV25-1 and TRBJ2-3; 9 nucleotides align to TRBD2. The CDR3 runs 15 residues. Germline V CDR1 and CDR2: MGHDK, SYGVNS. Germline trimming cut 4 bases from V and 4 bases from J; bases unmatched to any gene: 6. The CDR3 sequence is CASSGKLAGADTQYF. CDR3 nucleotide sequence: TGTGCCAGCAGTGGAAAACTAGCGGGCGCAGATACGCAGTATTTT.

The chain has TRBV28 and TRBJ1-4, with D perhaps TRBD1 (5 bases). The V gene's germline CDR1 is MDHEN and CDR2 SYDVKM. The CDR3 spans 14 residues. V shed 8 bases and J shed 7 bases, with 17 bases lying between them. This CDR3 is CASLQGGGREKLFF. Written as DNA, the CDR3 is TGTGCCAGCTTGCAGGGAGGAGGGCGTGAAAAACTGTTTTTT.

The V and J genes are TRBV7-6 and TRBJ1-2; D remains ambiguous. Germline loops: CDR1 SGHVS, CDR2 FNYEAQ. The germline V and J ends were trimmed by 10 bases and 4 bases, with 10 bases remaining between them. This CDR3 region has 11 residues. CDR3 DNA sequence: TGTGCCATCCACCAACTCTATGGCTACACCTTC. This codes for CAIHQLYGYTF.

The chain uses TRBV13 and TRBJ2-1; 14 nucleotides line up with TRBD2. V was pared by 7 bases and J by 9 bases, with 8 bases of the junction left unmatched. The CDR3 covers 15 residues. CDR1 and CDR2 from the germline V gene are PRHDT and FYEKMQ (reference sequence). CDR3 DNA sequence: TGTGCCAGCACCGAGGGACTAGCGGGAGTTAGTGAGCAGTTCTTC. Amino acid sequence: CASTEGLAGVSEQFF.

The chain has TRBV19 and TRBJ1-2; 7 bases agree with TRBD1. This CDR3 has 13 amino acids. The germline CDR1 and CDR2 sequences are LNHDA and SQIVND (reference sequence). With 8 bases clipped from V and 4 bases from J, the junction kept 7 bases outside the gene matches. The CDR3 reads CASATGSGYGYTF. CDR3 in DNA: TGTGCCAGTGCGACAGGGTCAGGCTATGGCTACACCTTC.

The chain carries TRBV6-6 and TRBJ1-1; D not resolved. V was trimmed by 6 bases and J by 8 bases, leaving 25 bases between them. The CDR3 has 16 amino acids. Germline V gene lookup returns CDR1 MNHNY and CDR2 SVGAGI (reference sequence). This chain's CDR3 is CASRPPSGVGRGEAFF. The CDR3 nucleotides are TGTGCCAGCAGGCCTCCATCCGGGGTCGGTAGAGGGGAAGCTTTCTTT.

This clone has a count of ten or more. The CDR3 loop is CASRFGGASTDTQYF. CDR3 DNA: TGTGCCAGTAGATTTGGGGGGGCTAGCACAGATACGCAGTATTTT. The chain uses TRBV19 and TRBJ2-3, with D perhaps matching TRBD2 (7 bases). The CDR3 runs to 15 residues. Looked up from germline, CDR1 is LNHDA and CDR2 is SQIVND (reference sequence). Trimming removed 6 bases at V and 0 bases at J, with 13 bases between.

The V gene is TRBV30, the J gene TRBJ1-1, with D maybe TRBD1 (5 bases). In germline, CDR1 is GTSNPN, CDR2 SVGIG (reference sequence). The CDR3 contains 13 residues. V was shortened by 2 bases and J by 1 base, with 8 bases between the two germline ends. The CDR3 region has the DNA TGTGCCTGGAGTCTACAGGAGAACACTGAAGCTTTCTTT. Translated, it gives CAWSLQENTEAFF.

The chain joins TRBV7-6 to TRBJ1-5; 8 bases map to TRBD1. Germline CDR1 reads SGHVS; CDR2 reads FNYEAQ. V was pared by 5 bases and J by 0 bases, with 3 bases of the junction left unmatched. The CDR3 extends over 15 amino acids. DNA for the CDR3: TGTGCCAGCAGCCGGACAGGGTCTAGCAATCAGCCCCAGCATTTT. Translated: CASSRTGSSNQPQHF.

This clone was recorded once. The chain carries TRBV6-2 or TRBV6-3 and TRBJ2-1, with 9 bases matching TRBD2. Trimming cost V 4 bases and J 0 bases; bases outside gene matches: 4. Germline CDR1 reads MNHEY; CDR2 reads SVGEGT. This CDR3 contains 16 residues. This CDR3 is CASSSQREDSYNEQFF. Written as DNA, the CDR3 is TGTGCCAGCAGTTCTCAGCGGGAGGACTCCTACAATGAGCAGTTCTTC.

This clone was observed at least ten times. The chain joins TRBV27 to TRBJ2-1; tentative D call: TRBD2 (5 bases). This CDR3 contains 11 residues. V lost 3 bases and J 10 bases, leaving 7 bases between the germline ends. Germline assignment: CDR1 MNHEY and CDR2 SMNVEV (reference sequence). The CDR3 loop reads CASSFGGEQFF. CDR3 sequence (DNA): TGTGCCAGCAGTTTTGGAGGAGAGCAGTTCTTC.